This T cell receptor (beta chain) was recovered during a study of T cell changes during pregnancy in multiple sclerosis. As for this clone: This same CDR3 is encoded by further DNA sequences in the sample.

This table comes from immunoSEQ multiplex PCR, and its TCRdb copy is limited to in-frame clones, with some not included. The top ten hold under 2.5% of the sample, which has around 63,000 clones, about nine tenths seen once. The CDR3 has 14 residues. Trimming took off 2 bases at V and 2 bases at J, with 9 bases between the two ends. In germline, CDR1 is MNHEY, CDR2 SMNVEV (reference sequence). The TCR comes from a female donor in good health, enrolled as a control in a pregnancy study. This sample comprised peripheral blood, obtained in the third trimester of pregnancy. V is TRBV27 and J is TRBJ1-2; a possible D gene is TRBD1 (6 bases). CDR3 DNA: TGTGCCAGCAGTTTAAAGGGGGGGAACTATGGCTACACCTTC. Translation: CASSLKGGNYGYTF.